This is a list of T cell receptor beta chains from one sample in a study of identical twins. TCRdb reanalysed the 5' RACE reads using MiXCR and keeps one entry per CDR3 protein. The data show fewer than 350,000 distinct CDR3 sequences, 8% to 9% seen once. These data also featured in a second study, about yellow fever vaccine responses in identical twins.

Material: memory (CD45RO+) T cells sorted from blood. These receptors were collected from a woman between 18 and 29 years old in good health. Both conserved end residues are part of each CDR3. D genes are given only for firm matches. Rows give clone size only sometimes, using once, few, many, or a class for an expanded clone.

.,many,TRBV9,TRBJ2-1,15,CASSVAAGTYNEQFF,TGTGCCAGCAGCGTAGCGGCGGGAACCTACAATGAGCAGTTCTTC
.,.,TRBV6-5,TRBJ2-2,14,CASSFNRITGELFF,TGTGCCAGCAGTTTTAACAGGATCACCGGGGAGCTGTTTTTT
.,many,TRBV3-1,TRBJ2-4,14,CASSPQGGMNIQYF,TGTGCCAGCAGCCCCCAGGGTGGGATGAACATTCAGTACTTC
.,many,TRBV11-3,TRBJ2-1,15,CASSPSSNPYNEQFF,TGTGCCAGCAGCCCTTCTAGCAATCCCTACAATGAGCAGTTCTTC
.,many,TRBV6-1,TRBJ2-3,17,CASSRKASGHVSDTQYF,TGTGCCAGCAGCCGAAAGGCGAGCGGGCATGTGTCAGATACGCAGTATTTT
TRBD2,few,TRBV7-2,TRBJ2-1,18,CASSSSPGTSGPYNEQFF,TGTGCCAGCAGCTCTAGCCCCGGGACTAGCGGGCCCTACAATGAGCAGTTCTTC
TRBD2,.,TRBV19,TRBJ2-5,16,CASSIQTSGGTETQYF,TGTGCCAGTAGTATCCAGACTAGCGGGGGAACAGAGACCCAGTACTTC
.,.,TRBV18,TRBJ2-2,13,CASSPPVTGELFF,TGTGCCAGCTCACCACCGGTCACCGGGGAGCTGTTTTTT
TRBD2,many,TRBV6-5,TRBJ2-3,15,CASSPNSGGRYTQYF,TGTGCCAGCAGCCCGAATAGCGGGGGGAGGTATACGCAGTATTTT
TRBD2,few,TRBV7-8,TRBJ2-5,16,CASSLVRIGGQETQYF,TGTGCCAGCAGCTTAGTGCGTATCGGGGGGCAAGAGACCCAGTACTTC
TRBD1,few,TRBV11-2,TRBJ2-3,18,CASSPRQGFPLGTDTQYF,TGTGCCAGCAGCCCCCGACAGGGGTTCCCGCTTGGCACAGATACGCAGTATTTT
.,many,TRBV11-1,TRBJ2-2,13,CASSLLVSGELFF,TGTGCCAGCAGTTTACTAGTCAGCGGGGAGCTGTTTTTT
.,.,TRBV11-3,TRBJ1-1,13,CASSENGGTEASF,TGTGCCAGCAGCGAGAACGGGGGCACTGAAGCTTCCTTT
TRBD2,few,TRBV2,TRBJ2-3,16,CASSLSGGVSTDTQYF,TGTGCCAGCAGTTTGAGCGGGGGGGTTAGCACAGATACGCAGTATTTT
.,few,TRBV2,TRBJ1-4,14,CASSGGATNEKLFF,TGTGCCAGCAGTGGCGGGGCAACTAATGAAAAACTGTTTTTT
.,.,TRBV24-1,TRBJ2-1,19,CATSDSRVSGSSSYNEQFF,TGTGCCACCAGTGATTCCCGGGTCTCGGGTTCGAGCTCCTACAATGAGCAGTTCTTC
TRBD1,many,TRBV3-1,TRBJ1-1,17,CASSQGWTGGWYTEAFF,TGTGCCAGCAGCCAAGGTTGGACAGGGGGCTGGTACACTGAAGCTTTCTTT